This T cell receptor beta chain was profiled in a study of T cells after yellow fever vaccination. Overall study results and limits: Contamination of FACS-sorted repertoires by abundant clonotypes from the bulk population could occur. Weaker, the secondary response had a peak occurring faster, on day 5 versus 15. There was a small share of clonotypes that showed up in both the CD4 and CD8 compartments.

A note on this clonotype: Its antigen remains unknown.

With V trimmed by 3 bases and J by 0 bases, 7 bases remained unmatched. The germline V gene has CDR1 LNHNV and CDR2 YYDKDF (reference sequence). The CDR3 contains 16 residues. The study made its TCR cDNA through 5'RACE template switching. That step introduced a universal primer site along with UMIs. TCRdb re-called the 5' RACE reads with MiXCR, one entry per CDR3 protein. The sample consists of hundreds of thousands of distinct CDR3 sequences, roughly 14% of them appearing once. V gene TRBV15 combines with J gene TRBJ1-1; the match to TRBD1 covers 7 bases. Sequenced material: PBMCs, taken on the day of the yellow fever booster vaccination. The TCR was taken from a man under 40 who received the YFV17D yellow fever vaccine. As DNA, the CDR3 is TGTGCCACCAGCAGGAACAGGGGACCGATGAACACTGAAGCTTTCTTT. Translation: CATSRNRGPMNTEAFF.